What follows are 13 T cell receptor beta chains derived from one specimen sequenced in a study of PD-1 blockade in classical Hodgkin lymphoma. Autologous stem cell transplantation was followed by relapse in every patient, and brentuximab vedotin exposure varied. Measured with immunoSEQ multiplex PCR; TCRdb has only the in-frame clones, and not every one. The data contain 25,000 to 30,000 clones, roughly 85% of them singletons. This sample comprised peripheral blood mononuclear cells (PBMCs), obtained before the second cycle of nivolumab. All receptors come from a human donor with classical Hodgkin lymphoma.

This sequence joins TRBV6-1 and TRBJ1-1, with 10 bases that match TRBD1. V dropped 2 bases and J dropped 1; count of bases not matched to a gene: 7. This CDR3 spans 17 amino acids. Germline V gives CDR1 MNHNS, CDR2 SASEGT. The CDR3 DNA reads as TGTGCCAGCAGTGAATGGGGGACAGGGGCTCCGAACACTGAAGCTTTCTTT. It codes for CASSEWGTGAPNTEAFF.

This clone was observed a handful of times. The V call is TRBV28, the J call TRBJ1-2; D is unresolved. This CDR3 has 15 residues. The ends were cut back, 7 bases at V and 6 bases at J, with 21 bases in the middle. CDR1 and CDR2 (germline): MDHEN, SYDVKM. The CDR3 DNA follows: TGTGCCAGCAACGAACCTGAACCGTTGGGAAATGGCTACACCTTC. This codes for CASNEPEPLGNGYTF.

DNA for the CDR3: TGTGCCAGCAGTTACTACCTAGCGGGGGGTACAGATACGCAGTATTTT. Its protein is CASSYYLAGGTDTQYF. The chain is built from TRBV6-5 and TRBJ2-3; 11 bases align to TRBD2. The germline V gene encodes CDR1 MNHEY and CDR2 SVGAGI. This CDR3 is built from 16 residues. V lost 1 base to trimming and J lost 3 bases; unmatched junction nucleotides: 3.

The J gene is TRBJ1-1, the V gene TRBV7-2, with D hard to call. V gave up 0 bases and J gave up 2 bases, with 10 bases separating them. The CDR3 sequence is 15 residues long. Germline lookup yields CDR1 SGHTA and CDR2 FQGNSA. The CDR3 reads CASSLAGGRNTEAFF. CDR3 coding DNA: TGTGCCAGCAGCTTAGCCGGCGGGAGAAACACTGAAGCTTTCTTT.

The CDR3 bases are TGTGCCAGCAGCTCACTACTGGGACTAGCGGGGACTACCCCATACGAGCAGTACTTC. Protein sequence: CASSSLLGLAGTTPYEQYF. The chain recombines TRBV7-2 with TRBJ2-7; 13 bases line up with TRBD2. The V segment lost 4 bases and the J segment 4 bases; nucleotides outside the gene matches: 16. Looked up from germline, CDR1 is SGHTA and CDR2 is FQGNSA. The CDR3 is 19 residues long.

V usage is TRBV6-5 and J usage is TRBJ2-7, with D perhaps matching TRBD1 (6 bases). This CDR3 contains 12 residues. Germline V CDR1 and CDR2: MNHEY, SVGAGI. The V end was cut by 6 bases, the J end by 6 bases, with 12 bases between. The DNA of the CDR3 is TGTGCCAGCAGCCCAGACAGGCGCGAGCAGTACGTC. This encodes CASSPDRREQYV.

The chain links TRBV11-3 to TRBJ2-7; 9 bases are a match to TRBD1. The CDR3 is 15 amino acids. Germline V lookup: CDR1 SGHNT, CDR2 YENEEA. Trimming removed 1 base from V and 4 bases from J; junction bases left unmatched: 5. The CDR3 nucleotides read TGTGCCAGCAGCTTAGCCCCGGGACAGGGTTACGAGCAGTACTTC. Translation: CASSLAPGQGYEQYF.

The chain joins TRBV11-2 to TRBJ2-7; tentatively, D is TRBD1 or TRBD2 (5 bases each). The V gene lost 5 bases and the J gene lost 3 bases, with 11 bases spanning the gap. The CDR3 is 13 residues long. The germline V gene encodes CDR1 SGHAT and CDR2 FQNNGV. In nucleotides, the CDR3 is TGTGCCAGCAGCCGGGACGGCTACTACGAGCAGTACTTC. Its translation: CASSRDGYYEQYF.

This chain uses TRBV5-1 with TRBJ1-2; a weak D match, TRBD1 (5 bases). The germline gives CDR1 SGHRS, CDR2 YFSETQ. The CDR3 sequence is 14 residues long. V was pared by 1 base and J by 7 bases, with 14 bases between. The CDR3 loop is CASSLFDSAAGYTF. The CDR3 DNA follows: TGCGCCAGCAGCTTGTTCGACAGCGCGGCTGGCTACACCTTC.

The table lists this clone with a count of one. The V call is TRBV28, the J call TRBJ1-3; 8 bases match TRBD1. The V segment lost 4 bases and the J segment 0 bases; nucleotides outside the gene matches: 8. The CDR3 has 17 amino acids. Germline CDR1 reads MDHEN; CDR2 reads SYDVKM. CDR3 protein: CASSYDRDRFSGNTIYF. In nucleotides, the CDR3 is TGTGCCAGCAGTTACGACCGGGACAGGTTCTCTGGAAACACCATATATTTT. The full variable domain, with the rest looked up from reference TRBV28 and TRBJ1-3, is DVKVTQSSRYLVKRTGEKVFLECVQDMDHENMFWYRQDPGLGLRLIYFSYDVKMKEKGDIPEGYSVSREKKERFSLILESASTNQTSMYLCASSYDRDRFSGNTIYFGEGSWLTVV.

The J gene is TRBJ2-6, the V gene TRBV5-4; D may be TRBD1 (5 bases). Germline CDR1 SGHNT, CDR2 YYREEE (reference sequence). The CDR3 consists of 15 residues. The V and J ends lost 3 bases and 0 bases respectively, with 7 bases between them. DNA of the CDR3: TGTGCCAGCAGCTATGGACACTCTGGGGCCAACGTCCTGACTTTC. Amino acids: CASSYGHSGANVLTF. The whole variable domain, remainder taken from reference TRBV5-4 and TRBJ2-6, is ETGVTQSPTHLIKTRGQQVTLRCSSQSGHNTVSWYQQALGQGPQFIFQYYREEENGRGNFPPRFSGLQFPNYSSELNVNALELDDSALYLCASSYGHSGANVLTFGAGSRLTVL.

CDR3 protein: CASSFEGLYEQYF. CDR3 DNA: TGTGCCAGCAGCTTTGAGGGGTTGTACGAGCAGTACTTC. The rearrangement uses TRBV5-5 and TRBJ2-7, with D perhaps matching TRBD1 or TRBD2 (5 bases each). V was shortened by 2 bases and J by 4 bases, with 10 bases between the two germline ends. The CDR3 length is 13 residues. CDR1 and CDR2 from the germline V gene are SGHKS and YYEKEE (reference sequence). The full variable domain, with the rest looked up from reference TRBV5-5 and TRBJ2-7, is DAGVTQSPTHLIKTRGQQVTLRCSPISGHKSVSWYQQVLGQGPQFIFQYYEKEERGRGNFPDRFSARQFPNYSSELNVNALLLGDSALYLCASSFEGLYEQYFGPGTRLTVT.

The chain carries TRBV4-3 and TRBJ2-5; 9 positions agree with TRBD2. The trim removed 0 bases at V and 7 bases at J, leaving 15 bases unmatched. This CDR3 comprises 18 residues. The germline V gene encodes CDR1 LGHNA and CDR2 YSLEER. The CDR3 sequence: CASSQEYGTSPPRVTQYF. The CDR3 DNA reads as TGCGCCAGCAGCCAAGAGTACGGGACTAGCCCTCCCCGTGTGACCCAGTACTTC.